Following are 6 T cell receptor beta chains from one sample sequenced in a study of T cell responses to AZD1222 COVID-19 vaccine. The assay was immunoSEQ multiplex PCR, and TCRdb's table has in-frame clones only and misses some. The data contain just under 90,000 clones, around 90% of them seen just once; the ten biggest clones take up around 5.5%. The input for sequencing was peripheral blood, taken on day 0 of AZD1222 vaccination. Receptor source: an adult in good health.

This chain links TRBV27 with TRBJ2-5; 9 nucleotides line up with TRBD2. The V segment lost 7 bases and the J segment 5 bases; nucleotides outside the gene matches: 5. The CDR3 consists of 13 residues. Germline-derived CDR1 and CDR2 are MNHEY and SMNVEV (reference sequence). CDR3 DNA sequence: TGTGCCAGCACCCACACTAGCGGGGAGACCCAGTACTTC. Amino acid sequence: CASTHTSGETQYF.

The chain recombines TRBV6-2 or TRBV6-3 with TRBJ2-3; 10 positions match TRBD2. Losses at the gene ends were 4 bases for V and 7 bases for J; bases not matched to a gene: 11. The length of the CDR3 is 16 residues. Germline V gene lookup returns CDR1 MNHEY and CDR2 SVGEGT. CDR3 in amino acids: CASSSLAGDPTYTQYF. The CDR3 DNA reads TGTGCCAGCAGTTCCCTAGCGGGAGACCCTACATATACGCAGTATTTT.

The rearrangement links TRBV29-1 to TRBJ2-1; D could derive from TRBD1 or TRBD2 (5 bases each). Germline V gene sequence: CDR1 SQVTM, CDR2 ANQGSEA. The length of the CDR3 is 14 residues. Trimming removed 7 bases at V and 0 bases at J, with 13 bases between. CDR3 DNA: TGCAGCGGGGTGGGGGATAGCTCCTACAATGAGCAGTTCTTC. Amino acids: CSGVGDSSYNEQFF.

The gene calls are TRBV28 and TRBJ1-1; 7 bases line up with TRBD1. The CDR3 is 12 residues long. V was clipped by 4 bases and J by 8 bases; unmatched bases: 4. Germline V CDR1 and CDR2: MDHEN, SYDVKM. In DNA, the CDR3 is TGTGCCAGCAGTTCCGTGGACAGGGAAGCTTTCTTT. Translation gives CASSSVDREAFF. The full variable domain, rest sourced from reference TRBV28 and TRBJ1-1, is DVKVTQSSRYLVKRTGEKVFLECVQDMDHENMFWYRQDPGLGLRLIYFSYDVKMKEKGDIPEGYSVSREKKERFSLILESASTNQTSMYLCASSSVDREAFFGQGTRLTVV.

The chain uses TRBV14 and TRBJ1-2; maybe TRBD1 (5 bases). V dropped 5 bases and J dropped 3 bases, with 10 bases sitting between them. This CDR3 region has 13 residues. Germline CDR1 reads SGHDN; CDR2 reads FVKESK. The CDR3 protein is CASSSDTYYGYTF. The CDR3 DNA reads as TGTGCCAGCAGCTCGGACACGTACTATGGCTACACCTTC.

The V gene is TRBV6-8, the J gene TRBJ1-3; D perhaps matches TRBD1 (5 bases). Trimming stripped 8 bases from V and 2 bases from J, with 16 bases between. Germline V CDR1 and CDR2: MNHGY, SAAAGT. This CDR3 region has 15 residues. This chain's CDR3 is CASPQVGEAGNTIYF. In DNA form, the CDR3 reads TGTGCCAGCCCCCAAGTGGGGGAGGCTGGAAACACCATATATTTT.